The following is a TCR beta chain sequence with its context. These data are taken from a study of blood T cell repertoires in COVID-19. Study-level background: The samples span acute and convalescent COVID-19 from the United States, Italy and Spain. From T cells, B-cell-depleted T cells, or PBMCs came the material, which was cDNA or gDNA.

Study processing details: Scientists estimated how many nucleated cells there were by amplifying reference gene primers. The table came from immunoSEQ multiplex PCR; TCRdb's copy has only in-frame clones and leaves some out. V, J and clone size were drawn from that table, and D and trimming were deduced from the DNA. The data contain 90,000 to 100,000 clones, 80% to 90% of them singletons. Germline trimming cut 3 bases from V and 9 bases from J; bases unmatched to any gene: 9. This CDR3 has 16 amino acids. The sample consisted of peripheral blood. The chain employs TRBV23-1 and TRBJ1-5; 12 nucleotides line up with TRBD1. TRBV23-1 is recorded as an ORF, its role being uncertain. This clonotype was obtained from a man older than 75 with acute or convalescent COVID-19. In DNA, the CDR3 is TGCGCCAGCAGTCATTCCGGGACAGGGGGCCTTTGGCCCCAGCATTTT. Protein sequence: CASSHSGTGGLWPQHF.